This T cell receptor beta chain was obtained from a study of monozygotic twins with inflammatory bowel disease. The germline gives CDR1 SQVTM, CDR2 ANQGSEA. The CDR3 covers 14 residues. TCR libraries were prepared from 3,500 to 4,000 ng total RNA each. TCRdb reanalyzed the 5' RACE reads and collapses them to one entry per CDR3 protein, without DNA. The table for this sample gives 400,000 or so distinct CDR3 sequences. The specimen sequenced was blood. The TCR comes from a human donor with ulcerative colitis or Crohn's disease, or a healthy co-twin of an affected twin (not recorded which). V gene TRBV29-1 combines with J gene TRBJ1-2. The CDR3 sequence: CSVEKQLTNYGYTF.